The rows below give T cell receptor beta chains drawn from one sample of a study of blood T cell repertoires in COVID-19. Only in-frame clones appear in the TCRdb table, and some are missing; sequencing was by immunoSEQ multiplex PCR. The sample lists more than 110,000 clones; 60% to 80% were seen once. Material for sequencing was PBMCs or T cells enriched from blood (not recorded which). The source of these receptors is a woman aged 50 to 60 who had recovered from COVID-19. CDR3s include the opening cysteine and the closing phenylalanine or tryptophan. The D gene is left open where the match is weak. Where a row states a size, it is once, few, many or the class of an expanded clone; other rows omit it.

J gene,V gene,clone size,D gene,CDR3 DNA,CDR3 protein
TRBJ2-1,TRBV7-8,many,TRBD2,TGTGCCAGCAGCTTATTCCTAGCGGGGGCCAATGAGCAGTTCTTC,CASSLFLAGANEQFF
TRBJ2-1,TRBV25-1,once,TRBD2,TGTGCCAGCAGTGAATTTAGGAGCGGGAGGACGGTTGAGCAGTTCTTC,CASSEFRSGRTVEQFF
TRBJ2-5,TRBV30,-,-,TGTGCCTGGAGTCCAGGGCGGGAGACCCAGTACTTC,CAWSPGRETQYF
TRBJ2-7,TRBV7-6,-,-,TGTGCCAGCAGCCCCCCGGACAGCTACGAGCAGTACTTC,CASSPPDSYEQYF
TRBJ2-5,TRBV2,-,TRBD2,TGTGCCAGCAGTGATGGGACTAGCGGGGAGCGGACCCAGTACTTC,CASSDGTSGERTQYF
TRBJ2-5,TRBV25-1,-,TRBD1,TGTGCCAGCAGTGATTCGAGGACAGGTCCAGAGACCCAGTACTTC,CASSDSRTGPETQYF
TRBJ1-1,TRBV6-5,few,TRBD1,TGTGCCAGCAGTTACGCGGGCAGGGGGCTGACTGAAGCTTTCTTT,CASSYAGRGLTEAFF
TRBJ2-1,TRBV3-1/TRBV3-2,once,TRBD2,TGTGCCAGCAGCCAAACTAGCGGGATATACAATGAGCAGTTCTTC,CASSQTSGIYNEQFF
TRBJ2-1,TRBV3-1/TRBV3-2,-,TRBD2,TGTGCCAGCAGCCAAGAGCATTTAGCGGGAGGGCCAAATGAGCAGTTCTTC,CASSQEHLAGGPNEQFF
TRBJ1-5,TRBV5-1,-,TRBD1,TGCGCCAGCAGCCCGGGACAGGGAGGGAATCAGCCCCAGCATTTT,CASSPGQGGNQPQHF
TRBJ2-7,TRBV25-1,-,-,TGTGCCAGCAGTGAACGGCAGGGGATTCCCTACGAGCAGTACTTC,CASSERQGIPYEQYF
TRBJ1-2,TRBV6-2/TRBV6-3,-,-,TGTGCCAGCAGTTACGACAGGCCAAAACCAAATGGCTACACCTTC,CASSYDRPKPNGYTF
TRBJ1-1,TRBV5-8,-,-,TGTGCCAGCAGCTTCCCACAGGATGGCACTGAAGCTTTCTTT,CASSFPQDGTEAFF
TRBJ2-4,TRBV10-3,-,TRBD1,TGTGCCACCGCGGAGTGGACAGGAAGGAACATTCAGTACTTC,CATAEWTGRNIQYF
TRBJ2-2,TRBV11-2,few,TRBD1,TGTGCCAGCAGCAGGGACAGAAACACCGGGGAGCTGTTTTTT,CASSRDRNTGELFF
TRBJ1-4,TRBV3-1/TRBV3-2,-,TRBD1,TGTGCCAGCAGCCCACCGGGACAGGGGAGCGAAAAACTGTTTTTT,CASSPPGQGSEKLFF
TRBJ2-1,TRBV11-3,-,-,TGTGCCAGCAGCCCCCTCTTCGTCGGGATTTACAATGAGCAGTTCTTC,CASSPLFVGIYNEQFF
TRBJ1-3,TRBV5-5,few,-,TGTGCCAGCAGCTGGACAGAGAACACCATATATTTT,CASSWTENTIYF
TRBJ2-7,TRBV5-4,-,TRBD1,TGTGCCAGCAGCTGGGACAGCTCCTACGAGCAGTACTTC,CASSWDSSYEQYF
TRBJ1-3,TRBV30,few,-,TGTGCCTCACGTGACCAACCAACAGGGAACTCTGGAAACACCATATATTTT,CASRDQPTGNSGNTIYF
TRBJ1-3,TRBV18,-,-,TGTGCCAGCTCACCACCAACAGGGACGGACAGAATTCCTGGAAACACCATATATTTT,CASSPPTGTDRIPGNTIYF
TRBJ1-2,TRBV4-2,few,TRBD1,TGTGCCAGCAGCCAAGGCCGCCTTGGGACAGGATACGGCTACACCTTC,CASSQGRLGTGYGYTF
TRBJ1-5,TRBV18,-,-,TGTGCCAGCTCCAAGGCGGGGGGCGTTGATCAGCCCCAGCATTTT,CASSKAGGVDQPQHF
TRBJ1-6,TRBV2,-,-,TGTGCCAGCAGTGAAATGGGGCTAAATTCACCCCTCCACTTT,CASSEMGLNSPLHF
TRBJ2-7,TRBV5-4,-,TRBD2,TGTGCCAGCATTTTAAGCGGGGGGGCCTGGTCCTACGAGCAGTACTTC,CASILSGGAWSYEQYF
TRBJ2-1,TRBV15,-,TRBD2,TGTGCCACCAGCAGAGAGCGGGAGGGGAATGAGCAGTTCTTC,CATSREREGNEQFF
TRBJ1-2,TRBV3-1/TRBV3-2,-,TRBD1,TGTGCCAGCAGCCAAGGGACAGGCAGCTATGGCTACACCTTC,CASSQGTGSYGYTF
TRBJ2-1,TRBV7-8,-,-,TGTGCCAGCAGCTTAGACTGGGGTGGAGGGCAGTTCTTC,CASSLDWGGGQFF
TRBJ2-1,TRBV19,-,-,TGTGCCAGTAGTTGGAGAAAAAATGAGCAGTTCTTC,CASSWRKNEQFF
TRBJ2-1,TRBV28,-,TRBD2,TGTGCCAGCAGTCCTCATCCAGCGGGAATCTCCTACAATGAGCAGTTCTTC,CASSPHPAGISYNEQFF
TRBJ1-5,TRBV12-3/TRBV12-4,-,-,TGTGCCAGCGGCCGTTATCAGCCCCAGCATTTT,CASGRYQPQHF
TRBJ2-7,TRBV6-5,-,-,TGTGCCAGCAGTACCCCGGCTAGCGACGAGCAGTACTTC,CASSTPASDEQYF
TRBJ1-1,TRBV6-2/TRBV6-3,-,-,TGTGCCAGCAGTTACAACGAGGCGCTGAACACTGAAGCTTTCTTT,CASSYNEALNTEAFF
TRBJ1-1,TRBV7-8,-,TRBD1,TGTGCCAGCTTGGGACAGGGATACACTGAAGCTTTCTTT,CASLGQGYTEAFF
TRBJ2-6,TRBV6-1,-,-,TGTGCCAGCAGTGAAGCGACCTCGGGCTCTGGGGCCAACGTCCTGACTTTC,CASSEATSGSGANVLTF
TRBJ2-4,TRBV10-3,-,-,TGTGCCATCAAGGGGGAGAACATTCAGTACTTC,CAIKGENIQYF
TRBJ1-3,TRBV6-1,-,-,TGTGCCAGCAGTGAATACTCTCACTCTGGAAACACCATATATTTT,CASSEYSHSGNTIYF